This is a list of T cell receptor beta chains from one sample in a study of molecular identifiers for immune sequencing clone quantification. TCRdb used MiXCR to reprocess the PCR reads, holding one entry per CDR3 protein. The sample lists hundreds of thousands of distinct CDR3 sequences; over 20% were seen once. Source material: naive CD8+ T cells from blood, with Jurkat cell RNA spiked in. These receptor sequences come from a human donor in good health. Some libraries in this study had Jurkat cell RNA spiked in. Each CDR3 is given with its conserved first and last residue. Fields, in order: J gene, D gene, clone size, V gene, CDR3 protein, CDR3 DNA. D genes are given only for firm matches. Size tells how often a clone was seen (once, few, many) or the class of an expanded clone, and some rows leave it out.

>TRBJ2-1|-|many|TRBV7-9
CASSNRDTSSYNEQFF
TGTGCCAGCAGCAACCGGGACACGAGCTCCTACAATGAGCAGTTCTTC
>TRBJ1-1|TRBD1|many|TRBV11-2
CASSSLQGAIEAFF
TGTGCCAGCAGCTCGTTACAGGGGGCAATAGAAGCTTTCTTT
>TRBJ2-7|TRBD2|many|TRBV2
CASRAGLAGGNEQYF
TGTGCCAGCAGGGCCGGACTAGCGGGAGGCAACGAGCAGTACTTC
>TRBJ2-4|-|many|TRBV20-1
CSARDTNGRENIQYF
TGCAGTGCTAGAGACACAAATGGCAGGGAGAACATTCAGTACTTC
>TRBJ1-5|TRBD1|-|TRBV20-1
CSAGRQGQGNQPQHF
TGCAGTGCTGGCCGACAGGGTCAGGGCAATCAGCCCCAGCATTTT
>TRBJ1-2|-|many|TRBV20-1
CSALPNYGYTF
TGCAGTGCCCTACCTAACTATGGCTACACCTTC
>TRBJ1-1|-|-|TRBV2
CASTDRPEAFF
TGTGCCAGCACTGACAGACCAGAAGCTTTCTTT
>TRBJ2-7|-|few|TRBV10-3
CAISESWQEAYEQYF
TGTGCCATCAGTGAGTCGTGGCAAGAGGCCTACGAGCAGTACTTC
>TRBJ2-4|TRBD2|many|TRBV12-3/TRBV12-4
CASTPRAAGVANIQYF
TGTGCCAGCACCCCAAGGGCAGCGGGAGTCGCAAACATTCAGTACTTC
>TRBJ2-3|TRBD1|many|TRBV30
CAWSLPGQEQYF
TGTGCCTGGAGTTTACCGGGACAGGAGCAGTATTTT
>TRBJ2-2|TRBD2|many|TRBV5-1
CASSLGLAGPNTGELFF
TGCGCCAGCAGCTTGGGTCTAGCGGGGCCGAACACCGGGGAGCTGTTTTTT
>TRBJ1-1|-|many|TRBV4-3
CASSQLYPTGNLNTEAFF
TGCGCCAGCAGCCAGCTCTACCCCACAGGGAACTTGAACACTGAAGCTTTCTTT
>TRBJ2-3|TRBD2|few|TRBV7-6
CASSLEQGLNTQYF
TGTGCCAGCAGCTTGGAGCAGGGACTAAATACGCAGTATTTT
>TRBJ2-7|-|-|TRBV27
CASSLRFSYEQYF
TGTGCCAGCAGTTTAAGGTTCTCCTACGAGCAGTACTTC
>TRBJ1-5|TRBD1|many|TRBV19
CASSIGTGGGQPQHF
TGTGCCAGTAGTATAGGCACAGGGGGGGGTCAGCCCCAGCATTTT
>TRBJ2-7|TRBD1|few|TRBV9
CASSVGGQGASEQYF
TGTGCCAGCAGCGTAGGGGGTCAGGGGGCGAGCGAGCAGTACTTC
>TRBJ2-7|-|many|TRBV20-1
CSARDQAGPYEQYF
TGCAGTGCTAGAGATCAGGCGGGACCCTACGAGCAGTACTTC
>TRBJ1-1|-|few|TRBV19
CASSPTRDFTEAFF
TGTGCCAGTAGCCCGACGAGGGACTTTACTGAAGCTTTCTTT
>TRBJ2-7|-|many|TRBV27
CASSAGGHILLREQYF
TGTGCCAGCAGCGCCGGGGGACACATCCTTCTTCGGGAGCAGTACTTC
>TRBJ2-3|-|many|TRBV7-2
CASSYSAGYTDTQYF
TGTGCCAGCAGCTACTCTGCAGGGTACACAGATACGCAGTATTTT
>TRBJ2-7|-|many|TRBV27
CASSSLVSGYEQYF
TGTGCCAGCAGTAGTTTGGTTTCGGGCTACGAGCAGTACTTC
>TRBJ1-5|TRBD1|many|TRBV6-2/TRBV6-3
CASSPPRTGVYQPQHF
TGTGCCAGCAGTCCTCCCCGGACAGGGGTTTATCAGCCCCAGCATTTT
>TRBJ2-2|-|many|TRBV7-2
CASSLLTNTGELFF
TGTGCCAGCAGCTTACTAACGAACACCGGGGAGCTGTTTTTT
>TRBJ1-2|-|many|TRBV30
CAWSVVGYGYTF
TGTGCCTGGAGTGTAGTAGGGTATGGCTACACCTTC
>TRBJ2-3|TRBD2|many|TRBV5-1
CASSQRGLAGGPSTDTQYF
TGCGCCAGCAGCCAGAGAGGACTAGCGGGAGGGCCGAGCACAGATACGCAGTATTTT
>TRBJ2-1|TRBD2|-|TRBV4-3
CASSRDQSGKPPYNEQFF
TGCGCCAGCAGCCGAGACCAAAGCGGGAAACCCCCCTACAATGAGCAGTTCTTC
>TRBJ1-3|-|many|TRBV29-1
CSVEGTHSGNTIYF
TGCAGCGTTGAGGGGACACACTCTGGAAACACCATATATTTT
>TRBJ2-7|-|-|TRBV19
CASSMTVSSYEQYF
TGTGCCAGTAGTATGACAGTCTCCTCCTACGAGCAGTACTTC
>TRBJ1-2|TRBD1|many|TRBV7-9
CASSLLGGEGYGYTF
TGTGCCAGCAGCTTATTAGGGGGCGAGGGCTATGGCTACACCTTC
>TRBJ2-3|-|few|TRBV14
CASSLNGVDSSTDTQYF
TGTGCCAGCAGCCTGAACGGAGTAGACTCTAGCACAGATACGCAGTATTTT
>TRBJ1-2|TRBD1|-|TRBV5-5
CASSLEPGQGYGYTF
TGTGCCAGCAGCTTGGAACCGGGACAGGGTTATGGCTACACCTTC
>TRBJ1-4|TRBD1|many|TRBV13
CASSEGQGNTKLFF
TGTGCCAGCAGCGAAGGACAGGGAAATACAAAACTGTTTTTT
>TRBJ2-1|-|-|TRBV29-1
CSVDVGDIYNEQFF
TGCAGCGTTGATGTGGGGGACATCTACAATGAGCAGTTCTTC
>TRBJ2-3|TRBD1|few|TRBV11-2
CASSQDRVTQYF
TGTGCCAGCAGCCAAGACAGGGTTACGCAGTATTTT
>TRBJ2-1|-|many|TRBV24-1
CATSSGPDPNEQFF
TGTGCCACCAGTTCGGGACCCGACCCGAATGAGCAGTTCTTC
>TRBJ2-7|-|-|TRBV29-1
CSVEDPGPSYEQYF
TGCAGCGTTGAAGATCCGGGACCCTCCTACGAGCAGTACTTC
>TRBJ2-3|TRBD2|-|TRBV10-3
CAISEDMSAGGWGTDAQYF
TGTGCCATCAGTGAGGACATGTCGGCGGGGGGTTGGGGCACAGATGCGCAGTATTTT
>TRBJ2-1|-|many|TRBV4-3
CASSQDKKSPEQFF
TGCGCCAGCAGCCAAGATAAAAAGTCCCCTGAGCAGTTCTTC
>TRBJ1-1|-|-|TRBV7-9
CASSLGYTGAFF
TGTGCCAGCAGCTTGGGGTACACTGGAGCTTTCTTC
>TRBJ2-7|TRBD2|many|TRBV4-1
CASSQVGGGAYEQYF
TGCGCCAGCAGCCAAGTTGGCGGGGGGGCCTACGAGCAGTACTTC
>TRBJ1-1|-|many|TRBV4-2
CASSQDWQSHMNTEAFF
TGTGCCAGCAGCCAAGATTGGCAGAGTCACATGAACACTGAAGCTTTCTTT
>TRBJ2-7|-|many|TRBV7-9
CASSLTADRAYEQYF
TGTGCCAGCAGCTTAACCGCCGACAGAGCCTACGAGCAGTACTTC
>TRBJ1-2|-|many|TRBV6-5
CASIDLAGDYGYTF
TGTGCCAGCATCGATCTGGCAGGTGACTATGGCTACACCTTC
>TRBJ2-7|TRBD2|many|TRBV28
CASSEPTSIYEQYF
TGTGCCAGCAGTGAGCCGACTAGCATCTACGAGCAGTACTTC
>TRBJ2-5|TRBD1|few|TRBV15
CATSKNRGLGEETQYF
TGTGCCACCAGCAAAAACAGGGGTCTTGGAGAAGAGACCCAGTACTTC
>TRBJ1-1|-|many|TRBV13
CASSLFRGGVDTEAFF
TGTGCCAGCAGCTTATTCCGGGGGGGGGTTGACACTGAAGCTTTCTTT
>TRBJ2-3|TRBD2|-|TRBV27
CASSTRTSGKAPTDTQYF
TGTGCCAGCAGTACCCGGACTAGCGGGAAGGCCCCCACAGATACGCAGTATTTT
>TRBJ2-7|-|many|TRBV4-1
CASSQAQGQTYEQYF
TGCGCCAGCAGCCAAGCCCAGGGACAAACCTACGAGCAGTACTTC
>TRBJ2-3|-|-|TRBV9
CASSVDGELTDTQYF
TGTGCCAGCAGCGTAGACGGGGAACTCACAGATACGCAGTATTTT
>TRBJ2-1|TRBD2|-|TRBV7-9
CASSLSSAGGPGYNEQLF
TGTGCCAGCAGCTTAAGCTCAGCGGGAGGTCCCGGGTACAATGAGCAGCTCTTC
>TRBJ2-7|TRBD2|many|TRBV7-2
CASSLTSGGAYEQYF
TGTGCCAGCAGCTTAACTAGCGGGGGGGCATACGAGCAGTACTTC
>TRBJ2-5|TRBD1|many|TRBV10-3
CAISERTGQETQYF
TGTGCCATCAGTGAGCGGACAGGGCAAGAGACCCAGTACTTC
>TRBJ2-4|TRBD1|few|TRBV11-2
CASSIHRGIAKNIQYF
TGTGCCAGCAGCATCCACAGGGGAATAGCCAAAAACATTCAGTACTTC
>TRBJ2-4|-|few|TRBV18
CASSDPQAQNIQYF
TGTGCCAGCTCAGATCCCCAGGCACAAAACATTCAGTACTTC